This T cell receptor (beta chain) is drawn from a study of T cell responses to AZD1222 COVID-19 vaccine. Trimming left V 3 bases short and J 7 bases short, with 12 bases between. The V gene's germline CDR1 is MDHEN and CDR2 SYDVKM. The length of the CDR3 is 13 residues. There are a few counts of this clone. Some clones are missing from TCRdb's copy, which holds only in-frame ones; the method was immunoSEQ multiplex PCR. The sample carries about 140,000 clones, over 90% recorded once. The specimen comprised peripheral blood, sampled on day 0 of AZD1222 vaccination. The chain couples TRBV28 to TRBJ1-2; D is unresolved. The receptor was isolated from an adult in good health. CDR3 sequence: CASSLNPKGGYTF. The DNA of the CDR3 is TGTGCCAGCAGTTTGAACCCAAAGGGTGGCTACACCTTC.